The 7 T cell receptor beta chains presented below share a single source sample, sequenced in a study of T cells in tuberculosis. Cells were sorted from thawed PBMC rested overnight and stained with GMM-loaded CD1B tetramer, viability dye and anti-CD3. The CD1B tetramers carried C32 glucose monomycolate purified from Rhodococcus equi. Some clones are missing from TCRdb's copy, which holds only in-frame ones; the method was immunoSEQ multiplex PCR. Of roughly 92,000 clones listed, approximately 91% are singletons. The sample consisted of CD1b-GMM tetramer-negative cells sorted from PBMCs. These receptors came from an adult woman with latent tuberculosis.

The J gene is TRBJ1-4, the V gene TRBV7-6, with 9 bases matching TRBD1. CDR1 is SGHVS and CDR2 is FNYEAQ in the germline V gene. CDR3 size: 18 residues. The V segment lost 6 bases and the J segment 2 bases; nucleotides outside the gene matches: 13. CDR3 region: CASRKGQGKGSTNEKLFF. DNA of the CDR3: TGTGCCAGCAGGAAGGGACAGGGTAAAGGGAGTACTAATGAAAAACTGTTTTTT.

CDR3 sequence (DNA): TGTGCCAGCAGAAGGGGCGATCAGCCCCAGCATTTT. Encoded protein: CASRRGDQPQHF. The chain employs TRBV6-6 and TRBJ1-5; weak D call: TRBD1 (5 bases). The CDR3 runs to 12 residues. The V end lost 6 bases, the J end lost 5 bases, and 8 bases lay between the germline ends. Germline V gives CDR1 MNHNY, CDR2 SVGAGI (reference sequence).

The genes are TRBV7-9 and TRBJ2-2, with D possibly TRBD2 on 7 matching bases. V was trimmed by 8 bases and J by 7 bases, leaving 11 bases between them. The germline V gene encodes CDR1 SEHNR and CDR2 FQNEAQ (reference sequence). There are 12 residues in the CDR3. CDR3 residues: CASRGAFGELFF. The CDR3 DNA is TGTGCCAGCCGGGGGGCCTTCGGGGAGCTGTTTTTT.

The J gene is TRBJ2-1, the V gene TRBV6-1; 7 bases agree with TRBD2. This CDR3 has 14 amino acids. The trim removed 4 bases at V and 9 bases at J, leaving 9 bases unmatched. Germline CDR1 reads MNHNS; CDR2 reads SASEGT. This CDR3 is CASSGERGLSEQFF. The CDR3 bases are TGTGCCAGCAGTGGAGAGCGGGGCCTCAGTGAGCAGTTCTTC.

V is TRBV5-1 and J is TRBJ2-3, with D perhaps matching TRBD1 (5 bases). Germline V CDR1 and CDR2: SGHRS, YFSETQ. This CDR3 has 15 amino acids. The ends were cut back, 5 bases at V and 4 bases at J, with 17 bases in the middle. The CDR3 DNA reads as TGCGCCAGCAGTAAAAAGGACACCAGTGCAGATACGCAGTATTTT. Protein sequence: CASSKKDTSADTQYF.

In this sample, this clone turned up once. The chain is built from TRBV15 and TRBJ2-7; weak D call: TRBD2 (6 bases). There are 16 residues in the CDR3. The V gene's germline CDR1 is LNHNV and CDR2 YYDKDF (reference sequence). The CDR3 DNA follows: TGTACCACCAGCAGAGATCGGACGGGAGCCCCCTACGAGCAGTACGTC. Translation gives CTTSRDRTGAPYEQYV.

The rearrangement links TRBV5-1 to TRBJ1-3; D unclear. Germline values: CDR1 SGHRS, CDR2 YFSETQ. Deletions cut 0 bases from V and 0 bases from J, with 10 bases between. The CDR3 extends over 16 amino acids. The CDR3 spells CASSLGQVFSGNTIYF. CDR3 bases: TGCGCCAGCAGCTTGGGACAAGTTTTCTCTGGAAACACCATATATTTT.